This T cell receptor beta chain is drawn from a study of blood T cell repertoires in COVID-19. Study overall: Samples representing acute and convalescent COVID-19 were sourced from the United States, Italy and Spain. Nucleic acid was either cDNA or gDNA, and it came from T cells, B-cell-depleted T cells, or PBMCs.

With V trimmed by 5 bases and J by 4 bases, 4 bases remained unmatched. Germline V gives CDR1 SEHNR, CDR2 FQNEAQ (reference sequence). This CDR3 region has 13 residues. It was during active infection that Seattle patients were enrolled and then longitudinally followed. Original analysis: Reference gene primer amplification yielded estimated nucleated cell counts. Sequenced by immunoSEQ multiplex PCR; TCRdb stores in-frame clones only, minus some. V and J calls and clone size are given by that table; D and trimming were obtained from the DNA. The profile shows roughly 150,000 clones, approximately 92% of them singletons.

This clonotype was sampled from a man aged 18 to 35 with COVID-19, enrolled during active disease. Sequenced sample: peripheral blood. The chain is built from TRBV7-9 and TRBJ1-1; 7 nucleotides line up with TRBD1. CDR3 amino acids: CASSQGTVTEAFF. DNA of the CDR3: TGTGCCAGCAGCCAGGGGACAGTCACTGAAGCTTTCTTT.